This T cell receptor (beta chain) was profiled in a study of CD8+ T cells in alopecia areata. Sequencing templates came from extracted RNA that was reverse transcribed into cDNA. Sequenced by immunoSEQ multiplex PCR; TCRdb stores in-frame clones only, minus some. The sample consists of 100,000 to 130,000 clones, 50% to 60% of them appearing once. Overall study findings and caveats: Elevated clonality characterized lesional scalp relative to normal scalp, particularly in alopecia totalis/universalis.

Details on this clone: What it binds is not known.

This CDR3 has 14 amino acids. V lost 6 bases, J lost 5 bases, and 8 bases stayed unmatched. Looked up from germline, CDR1 is SEHNR and CDR2 is FQNEAQ (reference sequence). The source of this sequence is a human donor with alopecia areata. V and J are TRBV7-9 and TRBJ2-5; 8 positions agree with TRBD2. The sequenced sample consisted of NKG2D-low CD8+ T cells sorted from blood. CDR3 in amino acids: CASRSGLAQETQYF. Written as DNA, the CDR3 is TGTGCCAGCAGGAGTGGACTAGCCCAGGAGACCCAGTACTTC. Full variable domain (remainder filled in from reference TRBV7-9 and TRBJ2-5): DTGVSQNPRHKITKRGQNVTFRCDPISEHNRLYWYRQTLGQGPEFLTYFQNEAQLEKSRLLSDRFSAERPKGSFSTLEIQRTEQGDSAMYLCASRSGLAQETQYFGPGTRLLVL.